This T cell receptor beta chain was obtained from a study of CD4 T cells in relation to SARS-CoV-2 and coronaviruses. Study-wide context: TCR beta CDR3s were sequenced after roughly 10-day antigen culture of PBMCs.

Data came from immunoSEQ multiplex PCR; TCRdb stores just in-frame clones and leaves some out. The sample lists about 40,000 clones, approximately 80% occurring once. On this clone itself: The antigen remains undetermined.

The CDR3 spans 13 residues. Germline V gives CDR1 LGHDT, CDR2 YNNKEL (reference sequence). V lost 10 bases and J lost 5, with 17 bases in between. The material sequenced was memory CD4+ T cells from PBMCs, cultured in vitro. The receptor was isolated from an adult with COVID-19. The chain is built from TRBV3-1 (or the pseudogene TRBV3-2) and TRBJ1-2; D unclear. The CDR3 protein is CATGPVGNYGYTF. CDR3 DNA: TGTGCCACCGGACCGGTCGGGAATTATGGCTACACCTTC.